The entry below describes one T cell receptor (beta chain). No cognate antigen has been identified for it. No base quality information exists; no much larger clone differs at one position. Library prep was done by the immunoSEQ multiplex PCR assay. For the multiplex PCR, a mixture combining 60 forward primers for TCR Vbeta segments and 13 reverse primers for TCR Jbeta segments was used. Amplification of the CDR3 region of rearranged TCR beta genes was performed with a multiplex PCR assay on genomic DNA. The Illumina HiSeq System was used to sequence the amplified TCR beta libraries as 87-base-pair reads. In the authors' own workflow: A later analysis counted 75 million to 100 million unique TCR beta chains across the 640 or so repertoires, and some 11 million of these chains were shared by at least two donors. To remove PCR and sequencing errors, raw reads were error-corrected and collapsed into unique sequences using a nearest-neighbor algorithm that merged closely related sequences. Alignment of CDR3 sequences to IMGT reference sequences was used to assign V, D and J gene segments. For a sequence to be retained, at least a six-nucleotide match to both a V gene segment and a J gene segment was required. A rearrangement was called productive if the CDR3 had no stop codons and remained in frame with V and J, and every other rearrangement was called non-productive. Following IMGT convention, CDR3 was defined as the stretch from the second conserved V-encoded cysteine up to the conserved J-encoded phenylalanine. In an earlier analysis of around 570 of the donors, sequences lacking an unambiguous match to a single V gene segment were excluded. In an earlier analysis of around 600 of the donors, V segments were called functional above 56.7% productive rearrangements and were called segregating when the between-donor standard deviation exceeded 5%. A statistical classification framework was developed to diagnose cytomegalovirus status using the catalog of TCR beta chain sequences. A later analysis assigned V and J genes by comparing TCR nucleotide sequences with IMGT/GENE-DB human TR gene sequences. A later analysis assigned CDR3 sequences and most-parsimonious VDJ recombination scenarios with the TCRdist pipeline. In a later analysis, each TCR beta chain was defined by its CDR3 amino acid sequence together with its V-gene family, and reads lacking a unique V-gene family were excluded. To address suspected cross-contamination and a sequencing artifact, a later analysis removed roughly 640 highly shared, low-generation-probability nucleotide sequences. For each public chain, a later analysis derived a clonal expansion index from normalized ranks of inferred template counts within each repertoire. In a later analysis, generation probabilities were computed using a VDJ recombination model fitted to out-of-frame rearrangements, and the results were checked against IGoR. In a later analysis, TCR-TCR, TCR-HLA and TCR-CMV co-occurrence was scored with hypergeometric tests, and a repertoire-size bias correction was applied to TCR pairs. A later analysis estimated false discovery rates by permuting HLA or CMV assignments 20 times. In a later analysis, co-occurring TCRs were grouped with DBSCAN, and TCRdist sequence similarity was added when clustering was performed within HLA-allele-positive subsets. Repertoires with fewer than 30,000 or more than 120,000 public chains were left out of co-occurrence clustering, as were several repertoires with anomalous nucleotide sharing. Held by TCRdb, this immuneACCESS table contains in-frame sequences only and omits some clones. Under half of the omission traces to an unresolved V gene where checked; the cause of the rest is unknown. That table supplies the V and J calls and clone size; D and trimming were determined from the DNA. This sample comprises under 200,000 clones, roughly 90% of them detected only once. Less than 0.35% of the sample is taken by the ten largest.

The data were taken from a study of cytomegalovirus exposure and HLA in healthy donors (TCRdb year 2017). As for the study more broadly: According to an earlier analysis of 550 to 700 of the donors, about 179 million T cells yielded 117 million unique TCR beta sequences and about 300 Gb of sequence data. Among the 398 genotyped donors, approximately 82% belonged to the genetic ancestry cluster associated with self-reported Caucasian donors. The study combined high-throughput TCR immunosequencing, statistical association of individual TCRs with disease status, and machine learning to predict cytomegalovirus infection status. Typing coverage varied by locus: roughly 629-630 donors for A, B, C, DRB1 and DQB1; some 520 for DQA1; over 600 for DPA1; around 450 for DPB1. Roughly 310 gigabases of sequencing data and approximately 93 million unique TCR sequences were included in an early release covering several hundred HLA-typed donors. Five DR-DQ haplotypes were treated as single units for association and clustering because of strong linkage in the cohort. Donor age, sex, ethnicity and CMV serostatus were compiled alongside the repertoire data. Rather than drawing on any new phenotypic data, the later analysis identified candidate immune exposures from TCR beta sequences and the way those sequences occurred across donors. In a later genetic analysis, genome-wide SNP genotypes for about 55% of the roughly 700 donors were used, and that subset was treated as a discovery cohort. On average, 235,054 unique TCR beta nucleotide sequences were sequenced per donor among 300 to 500 genotyped donors of the cohort, with roughly 20% of those sequences being non-productive. To decide whether each TCR beta V gene segment behaved as functional or pseudogenic, an earlier analysis of some 600 of the donors relied on high-throughput TCR beta sequencing. The study aimed to test whether cataloging public T cell receptors could reveal signatures of past pathogen exposure. To study patterns of TCR occurrence, a later analysis re-analyzed previously published TCR beta repertoires from 666 donors and added high-resolution HLA genotyping. A separate validation cohort of roughly 120 different subjects was used in addition to the approximately 640-subject first cohort. Both class I and class II loci were covered by HLA typing, at four-digit resolution. Every repertoire in the discovery cohort had been generated on one and the same sequencing platform. The study profiled the T cell repertoires of around 700 subjects by immunosequencing and related them to cytomegalovirus serostatus.

The CDR3 runs 15 residues from the cysteine to the phenylalanine. CDR3 DNA is the only sequence kept; it has 45 bases, read in frame from the first base. CDR1 and CDR2 were assigned from the germline V gene (reference sequence) as SEHNR and FQNEAQ. Relative to germline, V is missing 5 bases and J is missing 2 bases, with 7 bases of the junction outside any gene match. Here is what the overall study found, with its caveats: In both the original and validation cohorts, the classifier was reported to diagnose cytomegalovirus status with high specificity and sensitivity. Because HLA typing was unavailable for some donors at each locus, only the typed subset was used in association tests. Sequencing depth was assumed to be roughly uniform across donors in the presence/absence analyses, though that assumption may not hold. It was suggested by the authors that the approach could potentially be generalized to other disease states and immunological phenotypes. A further reported finding was that TCR beta sequences accurately predicted the HLA-A and HLA-B alleles for most subjects in the first cohort. The 87-base-pair reads could not distinguish some IMGT-functional V segments, including TRBV6-2 and TRBV6-3, so those segments were excluded. Across donors, most TCR sequences were observed very rarely, whereas some public TCRs were present in many individuals. In the study, 150 to 200 TCR beta chains were listed as associated with cytomegalovirus. When HLA alleles, especially DR and DQ, strongly co-occurred, TCR associations were difficult to assign to individual alleles. CMV serostatus was the only immune exposure information available for the cohort. A later analysis associated 15,000 to 20,000 TCR beta sequences with specific HLA alleles at a false discovery rate of 0.05. A later analysis found that TCR association rates varied across HLA loci, with DRB1 alleles showing the most associated TCRs and HLA-C alleles the fewest. Linkage disequilibrium might explain the correlated functional status among segregating V segments, but an unknown experimental factor could not be excluded. According to a later analysis, most CMV-associated TCR beta chains appeared to be HLA-restricted, and the HLA associations seemed to be driven largely by CMV exposure. In this cohort, only TCR beta chains were sequenced, and detectable features were limited by the absence of alpha or paired-chain data. An association between a missense DCLRE1C variant and V-gene and J-gene trimming of TCR beta chains was found in a later genetic analysis and replicated in an independent cohort. Compared with equally common non-associated chains, HLA-associated TCR beta chains in a later analysis were more clonally expanded and had lower generation probabilities. Compared with the roughly 700-donor mean, donors in an Asian-associated ancestry cluster had fewer N-insertions in productive TCRs, according to a later genetic analysis. Some 15 rarely observed V segments, including chromosome 9 orphons, were excluded from the earlier analysis of about 600 of the donors because counts were too low. A cluster of highly shared sequence variants was judged likely to be a technical artifact of the sequencing pipeline. In an earlier analysis of about 550 of the donors, most TCR beta V segments were observed in productive rearrangements about 90% or about 30% of the time, broadly matching IMGT annotations. A few of the identified cytomegalovirus-associated TCR beta chains were confirmed in vitro to be specific for cytomegalovirus antigens. A later analysis reported that several top co-occurrence clusters appeared linked to parvovirus B19, influenza, CMV and Epstein-Barr virus.

The cohort consisted of 600 to 700 healthy bone marrow donors. Cohort members were all nominally healthy when sampled, although unrecorded immune exposures were likely present. The donor was CMV seronegative and was included in the group of over 300 seronegative cohort members. Every donor gave a peripheral blood sample, and the peripheral blood mononuclear cells from that sample were used for TCR beta sequencing. Genomic DNA extraction from the blood cell samples was performed with the Qiagen DNeasy Blood Extraction Kit. The rearrangement combines TRBV7-9 with TRBJ2-3, and 7 junctional nucleotides match TRBD1. Material: PBMCs. The clonotype was recovered from a young woman in good health and CMV-seronegative. The encoded CDR3 is CASSPQGLNTDTQYF. Read as DNA, the sequence is TGTGCCAGCAGCCCACAGGGGTTAAACACAGATACGCAGTATTTT.